In this sample, the clone carrying this TCR beta chain turned up many times. Antigen unknown. TCRdb redid the calling of the 5' RACE reads with MiXCR, one entry per CDR3 protein. The data contain some 130,000 distinct CDR3 sequences, approximately 13% of them singletons. This sample was taken from a study of CD8 T cells in ankylosing spondylitis. Whole-study findings and limits: Significant enrichment of disease-linked clones was reportedly seen in matched ankylosing spondylitis synovial fluid. A number of the motif variants had already been described in reactive arthritis synovial fluid and blood. Seemingly characteristic of ankylosing spondylitis blood was a TCR beta motif consisting of about 8 highly homologous variants. Clones linked to the disease showed a CD8+ phenotype. They occurred at relatively low frequencies in peripheral blood.

Sequencing was carried out using blood, either unsorted or a sorted T cell fraction (not recorded which). This TCR was recovered from a female donor with ankylosing spondylitis or in good health (not recorded which).

DNA for the CDR3: TGCAGCGTTGGGGCCGGGATTAGCTCCTACGAGCAGTACTTC. Residues: CSVGAGISSYEQYF. The chain links TRBV29-1 to TRBJ2-7; tentatively, D is TRBD2 (5 bases). The CDR3 loop spans 14 amino acids. The ends were cut back, 4 bases at V and 0 bases at J, with 13 bases in the middle. Germline assignment: CDR1 SQVTM and CDR2 ANQGSEA.